This section outlines one T cell receptor beta chain sequence together with its context. This specimen belongs to a study of OX40 agonist ivuxolimab in advanced cancers. Overall study: Intravenous ivuxolimab was administered to patients every 2 weeks at 0.01 to 10 mg/kg.

In germline, CDR1 is SEHNR, CDR2 FQNEAQ (reference sequence). This CDR3 comprises 15 residues. Trimming stripped 1 base from V and 5 bases from J, with 14 bases between. Only in-frame clones appear in the TCRdb table, and some are missing; sequencing was by immunoSEQ multiplex PCR. Seen here are 60,000 to 85,000 clones, roughly 90% observed once, and the top ten hold roughly 8.6%. The J gene is TRBJ1-1, the V gene TRBV7-9, with TRBD1 as a possible D gene (5 bases). This receptor was taken from an adult with an advanced solid tumor such as melanoma, head and neck, liver or kidney cancer. The sequences come from CD4+ or CD8+ T cells sorted from blood, collected in a trial of the OX40 agonist ivuxolimab. CDR3 bases: TGTGCCAGCAGCTTAGACGGGGCAGGATATACTGAAGCTTTCTTT. This sequence encodes CASSLDGAGYTEAFF.